A selection of T cell receptor beta chains follows, all from one sample in a study of T-cell memory formation after mild COVID-19. TCRdb reprocessed the 5' RACE reads via MiXCR and lists one record per CDR3 protein. Seen here are some 450,000 distinct CDR3 sequences, around 20% observed once, and the top ten hold 7.5% to 9.5%. The sample was PBMCs or a T cell subset sorted from them (not recorded which). The receptors here all came from an adult woman who had mild COVID-19 (a few samples of this study predate the infection). Cell type and time point are not known. CDR3s include the opening cysteine and the closing phenylalanine or tryptophan. The D gene is left open where the match is weak. Only part of the rows carry a size: once, few, many, or a class if the clone is expanded.

j_call cdr3_length clone_size v_call d_call cdr3_nt cdr3_aa
TRBJ1-2 13 - TRBV7-2 - TGTGCCAGCAGCGAACAGGGTAGATCTGGCTACACCTTC CASSEQGRSGYTF
TRBJ2-7 13 - TRBV20-1 - TGCAGTGCTAGCGGGGAGCGCCGTTACGAGCAGTACTTC CSASGERRYEQYF
TRBJ1-6 15 many TRBV9 TRBD1 TGTGCCAGCAGCCCCCGGACAGGGGCTAATTCACCCCTCCACTTT CASSPRTGANSPLHF
TRBJ2-3 18 few TRBV15 TRBD2 TGTGCCACCAGCAGAGGAAGAGGAGAGGAACTAGCGATAGATACGCAGTATTTT CATSRGRGEELAIDTQYF
TRBJ2-5 14 few TRBV10-3 - TGTGCCATCAGCAAGACAGCTAACCAAGAGACCCAGTACTTC CAISKTANQETQYF
TRBJ2-1 17 - TRBV3-1 TRBD1 TGTGCCAGCAGCCAAGCCGCCGGGACAGGGAGATACAATGAGCAGTTCTTC CASSQAAGTGRYNEQFF
TRBJ2-3 12 - TRBV29-1 - TGCAGCGTTGGGAGGGCCCAGGATACGCAGTATTTT CSVGRAQDTQYF
TRBJ2-7 14 few TRBV18 TRBD2 TGTGCCAGCTCACCAAGTTTGACTAGCGGCGAGCAGTACTTC CASSPSLTSGEQYF
TRBJ2-5 16 - TRBV12-3/TRBV12-4 TRBD2 TGTGCCAGCAGTTGGGATGGGGCGGGGGGACAAGAGACCCAGTACTTC CASSWDGAGGQETQYF
TRBJ1-1 13 - TRBV6-5 TRBD1 TGTGCCAGCAGTGGCCCCAGGGGGGCTGAAGCTTTCTTT CASSGPRGAEAFF
TRBJ2-3 16 many TRBV29-1 - TGCAGCTTTTCCGGGACTGTAGCGGCTAGCACAGATACGCAGTATTTT CSFSGTVAASTDTQYF
TRBJ1-1 15 few TRBV7-9 TRBD1 TGTGCCAGCAGCCCGAAGCTAAGACAGGGATCTGAAGCTTTCTTT CASSPKLRQGSEAFF
TRBJ2-3 19 - TRBV20-1 - TGCAGTGCTAGAGATCCCTTTTACTTGACAGCAACGGGCACAGATACGCAGTATTTT CSARDPFYLTATGTDTQYF
TRBJ2-1 12 - TRBV18 - TGTGCCAGCTCACCAGGCCTAGAGTTTCCGTTCTTC CASSPGLEFPFF
TRBJ1-1 14 - TRBV5-1 TRBD1 TGCGCCAGCAGCTTGATGACAGGGATCACTGAAGCTTTCTTT CASSLMTGITEAFF
TRBJ1-5 15 many TRBV5-8 - TGTGCCAGCAGCTTGGCCGGGGCAGCCGGACAGCCCCAGCATTTT CASSLAGAAGQPQHF
TRBJ2-2 16 many TRBV7-2 - TGTGCCAGCAGCTTATCCGGGACCACCTTTACCGGGGAGCTGTTTTTT CASSLSGTTFTGELFF
TRBJ1-2 14 few TRBV7-3 - TGTGCCAGCGCGCTCGACGGTCGGGGCTATGGCTACACCTTC CASALDGRGYGYTF
TRBJ2-1 13 - TRBV24-1 - TGTGCCACCCAACGGGGTTCCTACAATGAGCAGTTCTTC CATQRGSYNEQFF
TRBJ1-5 14 few TRBV9 - TGTGCCAGCAGCAGGGAGAATAGCAATCAGCCCCAGCATTTT CASSRENSNQPQHF
TRBJ2-7 13 few TRBV6-1 - TGTGCCAGCAATCCGCTCCCCGCCTACGAGCAGTACTTC CASNPLPAYEQYF
TRBJ2-3 17 - TRBV12-3/TRBV12-4 TRBD2 TGTGCCAGCAGTCGTGTACGGGGGGGAGACGCCACAGATACGCAGTATTTT CASSRVRGGDATDTQYF
TRBJ1-2 12 - TRBV20-1 - TGCAGTGCTCTCCGGGCCCCGGAGGGCTACACCTTC CSALRAPEGYTF
TRBJ2-3 16 few TRBV30 - TGTGCCTGGAGTGCGAGCAGATTGGGAGTTGCAGATACGCAGTATTTT CAWSASRLGVADTQYF
TRBJ2-1 13 few TRBV14 - TGTGCCAGCAGCCAGGAGGGTAACAATGAGCAGTTCTTC CASSQEGNNEQFF
TRBJ1-2 13 few TRBV20-1 - TGCAGTGCCCGGTCGGGCCTAGGCTATGGCTACACCTTC CSARSGLGYGYTF
TRBJ2-2 18 - TRBV4-1 - TGCGCCAGCAGCCCAAGTTGGTGGGGATCGGCGAACACCGGGGAGCTGTTTTTT CASSPSWWGSANTGELFF
TRBJ1-1 12 - TRBV12-3/TRBV12-4 - TGTGCCAGCAGGCGGGACACGGCTGAAGCTTTCTTT CASRRDTAEAFF
TRBJ1-1 17 few TRBV4-2 TRBD1 TGTGCCAGCAGCCAAGGATCAGGGGGGAATGTTGCCACTGAAGCTTTCTTT CASSQGSGGNVATEAFF